Each of the 21 T cell receptor beta chains below was sequenced from the same sample in a study of blood T cell repertoires in COVID-19. The data were produced by immunoSEQ multiplex PCR, yet TCRdb's version contains in-frame clones alone and is incomplete. The sample has 150,000 to 160,000 clones, about 90% seen once. Material for sequencing was peripheral blood. The receptors derive from a man over 45 with acute or convalescent COVID-19.

In this sample, this clone turned up a few times. The V call is TRBV30, the J call TRBJ2-1; 9 nucleotides match TRBD2. CDR3 length equals 13 residues. The V and J ends lost 3 bases and 7 bases, in that order; junction bases with no gene match: 4. CDR1 is GTSNPN and CDR2 is SVGIG in the germline V gene (reference sequence). CDR3 loop: CAWRVSGGNEQFF. The CDR3 bases are TGTGCCTGGAGGGTTAGCGGGGGAAATGAGCAGTTCTTC. The full variable domain, with the rest looked up from reference TRBV30 and TRBJ2-1, is SQTIHQWPATLVQPVGSPLSLECTVEGTSNPNLYWYRQAAGRGLQLLFYSVGIGQISSEVPQNLSASRPQDRQFILSSKKLLLSDSGFYLCAWRVSGGNEQFFGPGTRLTVL.

The chain employs TRBV27 and TRBJ2-1; 12 nucleotides line up with TRBD2. With 5 bases clipped from V and 0 bases from J, the junction kept 5 bases outside the gene matches. CDR1 and CDR2 from the germline V gene are MNHEY and SMNVEV (reference sequence). The CDR3 extends over 17 amino acids. DNA for the CDR3: TGTGCCAGCAGTAAAAGGACTAGCGGGACCTCCTACAATGAGCAGTTCTTC. Translation: CASSKRTSGTSYNEQFF.

The rearrangement joins TRBV5-6 to TRBJ1-4; maybe TRBD1 (6 bases). V lost 3 bases, J lost 4 bases, and 13 bases lay in between. Germline lookup yields CDR1 SGHDT and CDR2 YYEEEE. This CDR3 is built from 15 residues. The CDR3 bases are TGTGCCAGCAGCTCTACAGGGTTAGGTAATGAAAAACTGTTTTTT. Translation gives CASSSTGLGNEKLFF.

This clone came up once. The rearrangement joins TRBV18 to TRBJ2-3; 8 positions agree with TRBD2. Germline loops: CDR1 KGHSH, CDR2 LQKENI. After removal of 3 bases from V and 0 bases from J, the junction contained 5 bases not matched to a gene. The CDR3 covers 16 residues. CDR3: CASSPRTSTSTDTQYF. CDR3 bases: TGTGCCAGCTCACCGCGGACTAGCACGAGCACAGATACGCAGTATTTT. Looking up the rest from reference TRBV18 and TRBJ2-3 gives the full variable domain: NAGVMQNPRHLVRRRGQEARLRCSPMKGHSHVYWYRQLPEEGLKFMVYLQKENIIDESGMPKERFSAEFPKEGPSILRIQQVVRGDSAAYFCASSPRTSTSTDTQYFGPGTRLTVL.

This clone was seen once. The gene calls are TRBV7-8 and TRBJ1-3; maybe TRBD1 (5 bases). CDR3 length: 16 residues. Germline V gives CDR1 SGHVS, CDR2 FQNEAQ. V was pared by 5 bases and J by 5 bases, with 19 bases between. The CDR3 DNA reads TGTGCCAGCAGCCTGGGGCGGGGAAGAGTACGAAACACCATATATTTT. Its translation: CASSLGRGRVRNTIYF. Full variable domain (missing parts from reference TRBV7-8 and TRBJ1-3): GAGVSQSPRYKVAKRGQDVALRCDPISGHVSLFWYQQALGQGPEFLTYFQNEAQLDKSGLPSDRFFAERPEGSVSTLKIQRTQQEDSAVYLCASSLGRGRVRNTIYFGEGSWLTVV.

This rearrangement joins TRBV5-6 to TRBJ2-3; D possibly corresponds to TRBD1 (5 bases). The CDR3 consists of 16 residues. V was shortened by 0 bases and J by 2 bases, with 13 bases between the two germline ends. Germline values: CDR1 SGHDT, CDR2 YYEEEE. The CDR3 region is CASSLAGADITDTQYF. The CDR3 nucleotides are TGTGCCAGCAGCTTGGCTGGGGCCGACATCACAGATACGCAGTATTTT.

V gene TRBV7-9 combines with J gene TRBJ2-7; the D gene is possibly TRBD2 (6 bases). V was trimmed by 5 bases and J by 3 bases, leaving 11 bases between them. Germline V gene data show CDR1 as SEHNR and CDR2 as FQNEAQ (reference sequence). The CDR3 covers 13 residues. The CDR3, as DNA: TGTGCCAGCAGCGGGGACTCAAACTACGAGCAGTACTTC. Translated: CASSGDSNYEQYF.

The CDR3 DNA follows: TGTGCCAGCAGCCAAGAAGGAGCGGGGGCGGGCACCGGGGAGCTGTTTTTT. This encodes CASSQEGAGAGTGELFF. The chain joins TRBV4-2 to TRBJ2-2; 8 bases fit TRBD2. This CDR3 has 17 residues. The germline V gene has CDR1 LGHNA and CDR2 YNFKEQ. V trimming: 0 bases; J trimming: 4 bases; junction bases outside the gene matches: 7.

The V call is TRBV19, the J call TRBJ2-7, with 9 bases that match TRBD1. The germline CDR1 and CDR2 sequences are LNHDA and SQIVND (reference sequence). The CDR3 length is 15 residues. Trimming cost V 5 bases and J 3 bases; bases outside gene matches: 8. The CDR3 sequence: CASSFSSGQGYEQYV. CDR3 bases: TGTGCCAGTAGTTTTTCATCGGGACAGGGCTACGAGCAGTACGTC.

The V and J genes are TRBV9 and TRBJ1-6; 8 positions agree with TRBD1. The CDR3 runs to 15 residues. V lost 3 bases, J lost 6 bases, and 5 bases stayed unmatched. CDR1 and CDR2 from the germline V gene are SGDLS and YYNGEE. CDR3 residues: CASSARQGSNSPLHF. DNA for the CDR3: TGTGCCAGCAGCGCTAGACAGGGGAGTAATTCACCCCTCCACTTT.

V is TRBV15 and J is TRBJ2-1; TRBD2 might be the D (5 bases). V lost 1 base and J lost 0, with 13 bases in between. CDR1 and CDR2 from the germline V gene are LNHNV and YYDKDF (reference sequence). The CDR3 length is 17 residues. In nucleotides, the CDR3 is TGTGCCACCAGCAGAGGCGGGTCCCGATCCTCCTACAATGAGCAGTTCTTC. Encoded protein: CATSRGGSRSSYNEQFF.

The chain uses TRBV19 and TRBJ1-3, with no clear D. The CDR3 is made up of 19 amino acids. V lost 4 bases and J 1 base, leaving 23 bases between the germline ends. Germline CDR1 reads LNHDA; CDR2 reads SQIVND (reference sequence). In nucleotides, the CDR3 is TGTGCCAGTAGTAAAGAACCTACAGCAACTCGAGCTTCTGGAAACACCATATATTTT. As protein: CASSKEPTATRASGNTIYF.

The gene calls are TRBV6-2 or TRBV6-3 and TRBJ1-5; possibly TRBD1 for D (5 bases). The CDR3 length is 15 residues. Germline V lookup: CDR1 MNHEY, CDR2 SVGEGT. V was trimmed by 2 bases and J by 3 bases, leaving 11 bases between them. This chain's CDR3 is CASSYGGIYNQPQHF. CDR3 nucleotides: TGTGCCAGCAGTTACGGGGGGATCTACAATCAGCCCCAGCATTTT.

This chain connects TRBV5-6 to TRBJ1-4; 7 bases map to TRBD1. The CDR3 loop spans 15 amino acids. Germline CDR1 SGHDT, CDR2 YYEEEE. Losses at the gene ends were 5 bases for V and 4 bases for J; bases not matched to a gene: 8. The CDR3 here is CASRIRTGLNEKLFF. CDR3 DNA sequence: TGTGCCAGCAGAATTAGGACAGGCCTTAATGAAAAACTGTTTTTT.

The gene calls are TRBV28 and TRBJ1-5; possible D gene TRBD1, 6 bases. The CDR3 length is 14 residues. Germline lookup yields CDR1 MDHEN and CDR2 SYDVKM. Trimming cost V 4 bases and J 7 bases, with 14 bases left between them. In nucleotides, the CDR3 is TGTGCCAGCAGTTCAGACAGGTTTAACCAGCCCCAGCATTTT. Protein: CASSSDRFNQPQHF.

The chain combines TRBV2 with TRBJ2-1, with 8 bases that match TRBD2. The germline V gene encodes CDR1 SNHLY and CDR2 FYNNEI. The V and J ends lost 8 bases and 9 bases, in that order; junction bases with no gene match: 12. The CDR3 is 14 residues long. CDR3 in amino acids: CASRAGGHFGEQFF. In DNA, the CDR3 is TGTGCCAGCCGGGCGGGGGGTCATTTTGGTGAGCAGTTCTTC.

The chain couples TRBV7-6 to TRBJ2-7; perhaps TRBD2 as D (5 bases). Germline V gene sequence: CDR1 SGHVS, CDR2 FNYEAQ. This CDR3 comprises 16 residues. V lost 1 base and J lost 0, with 13 bases in between. CDR3 region: CASSLGISANSYEQYF. DNA for the CDR3: TGTGCCAGCAGCTTAGGTATTAGCGCTAACTCCTACGAGCAGTACTTC.

The chain carries TRBV11-2 and TRBJ2-5; D possibly corresponds to TRBD2 (5 bases). The CDR3 is made up of 12 amino acids. Germline CDR1 is SGHAT and CDR2 is FQNNGV. V was pared by 5 bases and J by 7 bases, with 11 bases between. The chain's CDR3 is CASSPEAGTQYF. The CDR3 DNA reads TGTGCCAGCAGCCCCGAGGCGGGGACCCAGTACTTC. Drawing the rest from reference TRBV11-2 and TRBJ2-5, the complete variable domain is EAGVAQSPRYKIIEKRQSVAFWCNPISGHATLYWYQQILGQGPKLLIQFQNNGVVDDSQLPKDRFSAERLKGVDSTLKIQPAKLEDSAVYLCASSPEAGTQYFGPGTRLLVL.

The chain is built from TRBV9 and TRBJ2-2; TRBD1 aligns across 9 bases. V was clipped by 3 bases and J by 7 bases; unmatched bases: 10. This CDR3 region has 16 residues. Germline V gives CDR1 SGDLS, CDR2 YYNGEE. CDR3 amino acids: CASSEPGQGSSGELFF. The CDR3 DNA follows: TGTGCCAGCAGCGAACCCGGACAGGGGTCGAGCGGGGAGCTGTTTTTT.

V and J are TRBV2 and TRBJ1-4; 9 bases match TRBD1. Germline CDR1 reads SNHLY; CDR2 reads FYNNEI. V trimming: 6 bases; J trimming: 12 bases; junction bases outside the gene matches: 5. This CDR3 contains 12 residues. The CDR3 nucleotides read TGTGCCAGCAGCCTGGACAGGGGTGAACTGTTTTTT. It specifies CASSLDRGELFF.

This chain joins TRBV4-1 and TRBJ1-5, with 7 bases fitting TRBD1. The V segment lost 1 base and the J segment 2 bases; nucleotides outside the gene matches: 11. From germline, CDR1 is MGHRA and CDR2 YSYEKL. CDR3 length equals 18 residues. The DNA of the CDR3 is TGCGCCAGCAGCCAAGCCCTACAGGGGAGCGTGGGCAATCAGCCCCAGCATTTT. The encoded protein is CASSQALQGSVGNQPQHF.